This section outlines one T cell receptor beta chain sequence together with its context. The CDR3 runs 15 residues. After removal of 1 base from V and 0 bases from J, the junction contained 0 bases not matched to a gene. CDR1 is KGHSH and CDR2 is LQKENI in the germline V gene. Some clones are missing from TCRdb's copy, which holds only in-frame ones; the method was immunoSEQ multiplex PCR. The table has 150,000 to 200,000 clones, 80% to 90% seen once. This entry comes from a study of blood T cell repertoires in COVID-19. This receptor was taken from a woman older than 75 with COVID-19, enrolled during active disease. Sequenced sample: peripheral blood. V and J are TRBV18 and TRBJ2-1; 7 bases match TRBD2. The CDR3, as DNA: TGTGCCAGCTCACCACGGGGGGGCTCCTACAATGAGCAGTTCTTC. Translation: CASSPRGGSYNEQFF.